This TCR beta chain emerged from a study of shared clonotypes between healthy human individuals (dated by TCRdb to the early 2020s). Regarding the research as a whole: A few men and a couple of women, aged 18 to 49 years, made up the cohort. For each donor, three plates each were used for CD4 naive and CD4 memory, two plates were used for CD8 naive, and one plate was used for CD8 memory. To estimate repertoire size and how much clonotype sharing occurs between individuals, the study deeply sequenced the blood TCR repertoires of a handful of healthy adults. Leukapheresis yielded between about 0.8 and 8.9 billion PBMCs per donor. Different laboratories and diverse techniques were used to prepare libraries and sequence TCR repertoires, to increase sequencing depth and limit assay-specific biases.

CD8 naive samples were obtained by positive selection for CCR7 among CD45RO-negative cells, yielding a CD45RA+CCR7+ population from which TemRA cells were excluded. The donors were healthy, HIV-negative adults with no recently reported acute infections or vaccinations. Every donor was a Caucasian adult living in Nashville, Tennessee, USA. Blood was obtained by leukapheresis, after which PBMCs were separated by Ficoll-Histopaque density gradient centrifugation and cryopreserved in liquid nitrogen vapor phase. Purity and quantity of every magnetically sorted T cell population were checked by analytical flow cytometry. From each sorted fraction, genomic DNA was isolated and quantified by UV absorbance on a Nanodrop 2000c. According to the germline V gene (reference sequence), CDR1 reads MNHEY and CDR2 reads SMNVEV. V ends up 6 bases short and J 6 bases short, with an unmatched junction base count of 7. There are 14 amino acids in the CDR3, from cysteine to phenylalanine inclusive. Only the CDR3 DNA stays, 42 bases, in frame from base 1.

Using the deep immunoSEQ assay, TCR CDR3 regions were amplified from genomic DNA by multiplex PCR. Extracted genomic DNA from each cell subset was spread evenly across all wells of several immunoSEQ 96-well plates, with each plate serving as a replicate. For sorted subsets, around 0.2 ug of genomic DNA, equivalent to 30,000 or so T cell genomes, went into each replicate PCR. Purified libraries were quantified with a Qubit 3.0 fluorometer, sized on a Bioanalyzer 2100, and re-quantified with the KAPA Library Quantification kit. Each immunoSEQ 96-well plate was sequenced on its own single-read 150-cycle Illumina NextSeq 550 flow cell. The study's own analysis went as follows. Because the immunoSEQ output included only junctional sequences and no quality scores, the filtering could not be the same as the filtering used for full-length reads. Sequences were annotated with PyIR, a Python wrapper for IgBLAST v1.9, and V/J genes and CDR3 were assigned using IMGT germline references. Reads were filtered out if the reads had weak V/J assignments (E-value above 1e-6), no CDR3, stop codons, out-of-frame junctions, or ambiguous translated residues. A V3J clonotype was defined by an identical inferred V gene, J gene, and CDR3 amino acid sequence. Percentage overlap between repertoires was calculated by dividing the number of shared unique clonotypes by the size of the smaller repertoire. Richness of each repertoire was evaluated using RTK rarefaction, the Chao1 estimator, and Recon v2.1 estimates of unobserved clonotypes. Generation probabilities for all TCRbeta clonotypes obtained by the gDNA method from a few donors were computed using OLGA. This is the immuneACCESS table as TCRdb keeps it, with only in-frame sequences that have V and J called. A part of the clones is gone; compared with another copy, unresolved V genes explain less than half, and the rest is unexplained. V, J and clone size derive from that table, while D and trimming were established from the DNA sequence. For this sample the table gives some 2,000,000 clones, of which about 95% were detected only once. The ten largest make up more than 0.95% of the sample.

Findings and caveats that apply to the study as a whole: Pairwise subsampling led to the expectation that sequencing depth would affect the degree of clonotype sharing among donors. Only blood was sampled, and tissue TCR repertoires likely differ from those in blood. Compared with non-shared clonotypes, the clonotypes found in all four sorted-subset donors had higher generation probabilities. Rarefaction of sorted-subset datasets indicated incomplete sequencing despite the large sequencing depth. Because the study included only a small number of donors, the genetic and exposure-history diversity represented was limited. About 4.5% of naive CD4, 3.5% of naive CD8, 2.3% of memory CD4, and around 0.4% of memory CD8 clonotypes were shared across several donors. Estimated clonotype richness was generally larger for naive than for memory subsets.

On this clone itself: Its recognized antigen is unknown. No base quality information exists; no much larger clone differs at one position.

Material for sequencing was naive CD8+ T cells sorted from blood. The cell subset or site label on this specimen signifies: CD45RA+CCR7+. Recombination linked TRBV27 to TRBJ2-1; TRBD2 matches 8 bases in the middle. The sequence was collected from a man between 18 and 29 years old in good health. The DNA sequence follows: TGTGCCAGCAGCGAGCGGGAGACGGTCAATGAGCAGTTCTTC. The translation is CASSERETVNEQFF.